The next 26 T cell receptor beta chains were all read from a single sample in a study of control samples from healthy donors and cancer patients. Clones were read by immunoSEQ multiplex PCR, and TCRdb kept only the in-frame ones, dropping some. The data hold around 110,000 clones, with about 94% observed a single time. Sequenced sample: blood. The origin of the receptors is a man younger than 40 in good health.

CDR3 bases: TGTGCCAGCAGCCGCCTAACCACAGATACGCAGTATTTT. It translates to CASSRLTTDTQYF. The chain links TRBV6-6 to TRBJ2-3, with no clear D. Trimming took off 6 bases at V and 2 bases at J, with 9 bases between the two ends. This CDR3 has 13 residues. Germline values: CDR1 MNHNY, CDR2 SVGAGI (reference sequence).

The CDR3 sequence: CASRPGQPGGYTF. In DNA form, the CDR3 reads TGTGCCAGCAGACCGGGACAACCTGGAGGCTACACCTTC. V gene TRBV5-4 combines with J gene TRBJ1-2, with D possibly matching TRBD1 (6 bases). Germline CDR1 reads SGHNT; CDR2 reads YYREEE (reference sequence). The CDR3 is made up of 13 amino acids. V was cut by 5 bases and J by 8 bases, with 16 bases left in between.

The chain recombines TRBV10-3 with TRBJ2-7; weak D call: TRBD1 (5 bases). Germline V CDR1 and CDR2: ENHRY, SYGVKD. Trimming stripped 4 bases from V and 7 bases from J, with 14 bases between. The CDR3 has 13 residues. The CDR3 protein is CAISGTGRLEQYF. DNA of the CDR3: TGTGCCATCAGTGGAACAGGTCGTTTGGAGCAGTACTTC.

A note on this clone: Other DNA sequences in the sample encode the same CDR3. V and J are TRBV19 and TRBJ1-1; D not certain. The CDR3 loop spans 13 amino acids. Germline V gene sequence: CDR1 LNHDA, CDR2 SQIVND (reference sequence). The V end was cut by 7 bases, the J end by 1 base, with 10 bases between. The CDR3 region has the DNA TGTGCCAGTAAACACAGAGGGAACACTGAAGCTTTCTTT. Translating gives CASKHRGNTEAFF.

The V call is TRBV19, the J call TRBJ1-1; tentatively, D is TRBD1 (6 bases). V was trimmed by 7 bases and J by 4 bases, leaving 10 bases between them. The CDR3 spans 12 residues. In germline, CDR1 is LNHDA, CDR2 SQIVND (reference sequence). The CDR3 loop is CASTTGFTEAFF. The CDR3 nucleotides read TGTGCCAGTACCACAGGGTTCACTGAAGCTTTCTTT. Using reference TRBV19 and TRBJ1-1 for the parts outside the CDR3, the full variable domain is DGGITQSPKYLFRKEGQNVTLSCEQNLNHDAMYWYRQDPGQGLRLIYYSQIVNDFQKGDIAEGYSVSREKKESFPLTVTSAQKNPTAFYLCASTTGFTEAFFGQGTRLTVV.

CDR3 in DNA: TGTGCCTTACGGGAGTCAACTAATGAAAAACTGTTTTTT. It yields the protein CALRESTNEKLFF. V is TRBV30 and J is TRBJ1-4; D gene uncertain. V gave up 7 bases and J gave up 0 bases, with 9 bases separating them. The CDR3 sequence is 13 residues long. Germline lookup yields CDR1 GTSNPN and CDR2 SVGIG (reference sequence). Complete variable domain (other parts from reference TRBV30 and TRBJ1-4): SQTIHQWPATLVQPVGSPLSLECTVEGTSNPNLYWYRQAAGRGLQLLFYSVGIGQISSEVPQNLSASRPQDRQFILSSKKLLLSDSGFYLCALRESTNEKLFFGSGTQLSVL.

The CDR3 loop is CASSQGRAYEQYF. CDR3 nucleotides: TGTGCCAGCAGCCAAGGGCGGGCCTACGAGCAGTACTTC. The chain uses TRBV4-2 and TRBJ2-7; D is perhaps TRBD2 (5 bases). Germline CDR1 is LGHNA and CDR2 is YNFKEQ. This CDR3 spans 13 amino acids. The V and J ends lost 1 base and 2 bases respectively, with 6 bases between them.

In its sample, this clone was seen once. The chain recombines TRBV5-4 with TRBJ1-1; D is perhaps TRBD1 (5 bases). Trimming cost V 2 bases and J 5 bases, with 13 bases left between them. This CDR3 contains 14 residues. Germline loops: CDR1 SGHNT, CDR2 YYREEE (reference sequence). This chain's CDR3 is CASSLGTGRTEAFF. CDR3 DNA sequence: TGTGCCAGCAGCTTAGGGACGGGCAGGACTGAAGCTTTCTTT.

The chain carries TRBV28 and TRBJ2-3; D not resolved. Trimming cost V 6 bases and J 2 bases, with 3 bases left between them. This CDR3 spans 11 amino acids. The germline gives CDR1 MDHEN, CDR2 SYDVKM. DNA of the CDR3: TGTGCCAGCAGCATCACAGATACGCAGTATTTT. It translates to CASSITDTQYF.

CDR3 loop: CASSSGTAEAFF. For the CDR3, the DNA is TGTGCCAGCAGCTCCGGGACGGCTGAAGCTTTCTTT. The gene calls are TRBV11-2 and TRBJ1-1; a possible D gene is TRBD1 (5 bases). Trimming pared 4 bases from V and 6 bases from J, leaving 9 bases between. The germline V gene encodes CDR1 SGHAT and CDR2 FQNNGV. The CDR3 totals 12 residues. Variable domain in full (rest from reference TRBV11-2 and TRBJ1-1): EAGVAQSPRYKIIEKRQSVAFWCNPISGHATLYWYQQILGQGPKLLIQFQNNGVVDDSQLPKDRFSAERLKGVDSTLKIQPAKLEDSAVYLCASSSGTAEAFFGQGTRLTVV.

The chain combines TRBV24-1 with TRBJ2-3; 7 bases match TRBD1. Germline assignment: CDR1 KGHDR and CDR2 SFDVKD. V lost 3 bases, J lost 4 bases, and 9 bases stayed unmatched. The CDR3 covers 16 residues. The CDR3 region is CATSDPSGQISDTQYF. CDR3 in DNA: TGTGCCACCAGTGATCCCTCGGGACAGATATCAGATACGCAGTATTTT.

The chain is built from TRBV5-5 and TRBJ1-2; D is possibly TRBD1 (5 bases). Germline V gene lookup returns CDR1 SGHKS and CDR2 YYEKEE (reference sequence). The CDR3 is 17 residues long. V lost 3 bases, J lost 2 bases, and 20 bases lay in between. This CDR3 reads CASSSFLRGGINYGYTF. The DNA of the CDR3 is TGTGCCAGCAGCTCATTTCTAAGGGGAGGCATCAACTATGGCTACACCTTC.

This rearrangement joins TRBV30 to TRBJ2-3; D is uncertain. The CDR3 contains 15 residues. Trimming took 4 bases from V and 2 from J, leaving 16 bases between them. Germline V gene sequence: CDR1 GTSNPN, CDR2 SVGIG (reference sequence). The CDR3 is CAWKEGHSLTDTQYF. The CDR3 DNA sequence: TGTGCCTGGAAAGAAGGGCACTCGCTCACAGATACGCAGTATTTT.

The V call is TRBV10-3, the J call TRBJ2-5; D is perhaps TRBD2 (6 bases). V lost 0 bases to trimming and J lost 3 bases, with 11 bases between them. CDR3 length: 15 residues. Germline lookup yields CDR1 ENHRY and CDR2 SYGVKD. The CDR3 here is CAISESSGYEETQYF. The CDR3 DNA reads TGTGCCATCAGTGAGTCTAGCGGATACGAAGAGACCCAGTACTTC.

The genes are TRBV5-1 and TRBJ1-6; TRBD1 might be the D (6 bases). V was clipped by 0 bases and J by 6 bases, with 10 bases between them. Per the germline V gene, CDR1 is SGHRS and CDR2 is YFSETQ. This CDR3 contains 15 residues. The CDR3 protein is CASSLVVRGNSPLHF. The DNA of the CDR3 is TGCGCCAGCAGCTTGGTCGTCAGGGGTAATTCACCCCTCCACTTT.

CDR3 sequence: CSALGRTNTGELFF. DNA of the CDR3: TGCAGCGCATTGGGACGGACGAACACCGGGGAGCTGTTTTTT. This chain uses TRBV29-1 with TRBJ2-2, with D tentatively TRBD1 or TRBD2 (5 bases each). The CDR3 spans 14 residues. V lost 7 bases to trimming and J lost 0 bases, with 12 bases between them. CDR1 and CDR2 from the germline V gene are SQVTM and ANQGSEA.

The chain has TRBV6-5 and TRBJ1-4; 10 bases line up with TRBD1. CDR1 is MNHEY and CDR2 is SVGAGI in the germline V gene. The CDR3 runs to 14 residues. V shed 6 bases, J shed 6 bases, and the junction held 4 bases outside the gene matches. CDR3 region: CASSRDRGDEKLFF. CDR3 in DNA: TGTGCCAGCAGCCGGGACAGGGGTGATGAAAAACTGTTTTTT.

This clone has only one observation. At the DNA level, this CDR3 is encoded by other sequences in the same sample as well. CDR3 nucleotides: TGTGCCAGTAGTTTCGCGGGACTCAATCAGCCCCAGCATTTT. Amino acid sequence: CASSFAGLNQPQHF. The chain employs TRBV19 and TRBJ1-5, with D maybe TRBD1 (5 bases). The V gene lost 5 bases and the J gene lost 3 bases, with 11 bases spanning the gap. The CDR3 runs 14 residues. CDR1 is LNHDA and CDR2 is SQIVND in the germline V gene (reference sequence).

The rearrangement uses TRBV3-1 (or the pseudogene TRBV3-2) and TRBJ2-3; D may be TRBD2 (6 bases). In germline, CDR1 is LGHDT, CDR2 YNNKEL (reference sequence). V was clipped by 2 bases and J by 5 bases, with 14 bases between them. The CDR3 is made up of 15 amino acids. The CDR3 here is CASSQWAGGGDTQYF. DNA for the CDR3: TGTGCCAGCAGCCAATGGGCCGGGGGTGGAGATACGCAGTATTTT.

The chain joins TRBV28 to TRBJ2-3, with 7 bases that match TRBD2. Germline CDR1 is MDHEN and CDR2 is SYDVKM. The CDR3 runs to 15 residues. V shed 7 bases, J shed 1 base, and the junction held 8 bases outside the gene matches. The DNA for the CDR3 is TGTGCCAGCAACGCGGGGGATACGGGCACAGATACGCAGTATTTT. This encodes CASNAGDTGTDTQYF.

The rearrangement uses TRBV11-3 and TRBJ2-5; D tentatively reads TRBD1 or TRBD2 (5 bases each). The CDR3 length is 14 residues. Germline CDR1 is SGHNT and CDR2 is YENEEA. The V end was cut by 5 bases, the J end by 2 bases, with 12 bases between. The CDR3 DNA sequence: TGTGCCAGCAGCACCCGGGACGGACAAGAGACCCAGTACTTC. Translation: CASSTRDGQETQYF.

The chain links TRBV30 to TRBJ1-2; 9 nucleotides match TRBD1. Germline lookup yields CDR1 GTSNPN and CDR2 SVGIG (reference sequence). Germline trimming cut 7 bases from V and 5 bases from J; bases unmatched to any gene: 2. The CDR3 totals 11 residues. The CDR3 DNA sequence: TGTGCCTTAGGACAGGGGTATGGCTACACCTTC. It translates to CALGQGYGYTF.

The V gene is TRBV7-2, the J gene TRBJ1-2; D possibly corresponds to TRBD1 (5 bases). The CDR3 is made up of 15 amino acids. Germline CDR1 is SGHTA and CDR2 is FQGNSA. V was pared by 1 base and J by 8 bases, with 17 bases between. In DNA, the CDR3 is TGTGCCAGCAGCTTAGTGGTCAGGGAGGCGGGAGGCTACACCTTC. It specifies CASSLVVREAGGYTF.

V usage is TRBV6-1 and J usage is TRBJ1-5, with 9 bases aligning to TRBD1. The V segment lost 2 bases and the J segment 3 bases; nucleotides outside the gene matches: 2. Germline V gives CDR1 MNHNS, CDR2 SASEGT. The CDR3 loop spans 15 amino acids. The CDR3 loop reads CASSEWDRDNQPQHF. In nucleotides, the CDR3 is TGTGCCAGCAGTGAATGGGACAGGGACAATCAGCCCCAGCATTTT.

CDR3 coding DNA: TGTGCTACCTCACCGAGGGGTCCTGGCACAGATACGCAGTATTTT. As protein: CATSPRGPGTDTQYF. The V call is TRBV12-5, the J call TRBJ2-3, with D possibly called TRBD1 or TRBD2 (5 bases each). CDR3 length: 15 residues. Trimming cost V 10 bases and J 1 base, with 18 bases left between them. Germline assignment: CDR1 LGHNT and CDR2 FRNRAP. Looking up the rest from reference TRBV12-5 and TRBJ2-3 gives the full variable domain: DARVTQTPRHKVTEMGQEVTMRCQPILGHNTVFWYRQTMMQGLELLAYFRNRAPLDDSGMPKDRFSAEMPDATLATLKIQPSEPRDSAVYFCATSPRGPGTDTQYFGPGTRLTVL.

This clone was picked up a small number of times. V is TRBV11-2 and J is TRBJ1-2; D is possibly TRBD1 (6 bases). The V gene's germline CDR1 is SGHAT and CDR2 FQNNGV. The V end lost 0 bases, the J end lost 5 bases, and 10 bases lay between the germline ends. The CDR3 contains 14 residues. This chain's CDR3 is CASSLEGAGYGYTF. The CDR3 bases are TGTGCCAGCAGCTTAGAGGGGGCGGGATATGGCTACACCTTC.